Listed below are T cell receptor beta chains from one sample, sequenced in a study of T cells in Graves' hyperthyroidism and ophthalmopathy. Via MiXCR, TCRdb re-called the multiplex PCR reads, giving one row per CDR3 protein. The sample includes hundreds of thousands of distinct CDR3 sequences, 20% of them seen just once. Sequencing was performed on blood. Receptors were obtained from a middle-aged man with Graves' ophthalmopathy. CDR3s include the opening cysteine and the closing phenylalanine or tryptophan. The order of the fields is V gene, clone size, D gene, J gene, CDR3 DNA, CDR3 protein. A D gene is named only where the DNA matches it firmly. The listing skips clone size in some rows; elsewhere it reads once, few, many or a size class.

V gene: TRBV20-1; clone size: NA; D gene: TRBD1; J gene: TRBJ1-3; CDR3 DNA: TGCAGTGCTAGAGCTTGGGACAGCTCTGGAGACACCATATATTTT; CDR3 protein: CSARAWDSSGDTIYF
V gene: TRBV7-6; clone size: NA; D gene: NA; J gene: TRBJ2-5; CDR3 DNA: TGTGCCAGCAGACAAGGCCAGACCCAGTACTTC; CDR3 protein: CASRQGQTQYF
V gene: TRBV5-6; clone size: many; D gene: TRBD2; J gene: TRBJ2-1; CDR3 DNA: TGTGCCAGCAGCTTGGCGGGACTAGGGCTCAATGAGCAGTTCTTC; CDR3 protein: CASSLAGLGLNEQFF
V gene: TRBV4-3; clone size: few; D gene: NA; J gene: TRBJ1-2; CDR3 DNA: TGCGCCAGCAGCCCCTACCTTGGGACACCAAAAAAGGGAGTTTATGGCTACACCTTC; CDR3 protein: CASSPYLGTPKKGVYGYTF
V gene: TRBV10-3; clone size: few; D gene: NA; J gene: TRBJ2-7; CDR3 DNA: TGTGCCATCAGGTCAGGGACCGCTGCCTACGAGCAGCACTTC; CDR3 protein: CAIRSGTAAYEQHF
V gene: TRBV6-6; clone size: few; D gene: TRBD2; J gene: TRBJ2-2; CDR3 DNA: TGTGCCAGCAGTTACTCGATCCAAGGACTAGCGGGCACCGGGGAGCTGTTTTTT; CDR3 protein: CASSYSIQGLAGTGELFF
V gene: TRBV7-2; clone size: NA; D gene: NA; J gene: TRBJ2-7; CDR3 DNA: TGTGCCAGCAGCTTGGGGGTGGGGATCTACGAGCAGTACTTC; CDR3 protein: CASSLGVGIYEQYF
V gene: TRBV29-1; clone size: few; D gene: TRBD2; J gene: TRBJ2-1; CDR3 DNA: TGCAGCGTTTGGCTAGCGGGAGTTCAATTAGGGCAGTTCTTC; CDR3 protein: CSVWLAGVQLGQFF
V gene: TRBV24-1; clone size: few; D gene: NA; J gene: TRBJ1-1; CDR3 DNA: TGTGCCACCAGTGATGTGGGGAACACTGAAGCTTTCTTT; CDR3 protein: CATSDVGNTEAFF
V gene: TRBV20-1; clone size: few; D gene: TRBD1; J gene: TRBJ1-2; CDR3 DNA: TGCAGTGCTAATCTCCCGACAGGGATGGGTGGCTACACCTTC; CDR3 protein: CSANLPTGMGGYTF
V gene: TRBV2; clone size: many; D gene: NA; J gene: TRBJ2-3; CDR3 DNA: TGTGCCAGCAGTGACTACACGGCAGATACGCAGTATTTT; CDR3 protein: CASSDYTADTQYF
V gene: TRBV2; clone size: NA; D gene: NA; J gene: TRBJ1-2; CDR3 DNA: TGTGCCAGCGGGGGGGGCGCTCTGACCTATGGCTACACCTTC; CDR3 protein: CASGGGALTYGYTF
V gene: TRBV4-1; clone size: few; D gene: NA; J gene: TRBJ2-5; CDR3 DNA: TGCGCCAGCAGCCAACGGGCTTTCCAAGAGACCCAGTACTTC; CDR3 protein: CASSQRAFQETQYF
V gene: TRBV7-2; clone size: few; D gene: NA; J gene: TRBJ2-3; CDR3 DNA: TGTGCCAGCAGCGAGAGGACTCCTCTCGATACGCAGTATTTT; CDR3 protein: CASSERTPLDTQYF
V gene: TRBV12-3/TRBV12-4; clone size: NA; D gene: TRBD2; J gene: TRBJ2-3; CDR3 DNA: TGTGCCAGTTCTACTAGCGCGCGGGGGGAGGCAGATACGCAGTATTTT; CDR3 protein: CASSTSARGEADTQYF
V gene: TRBV2; clone size: NA; D gene: NA; J gene: TRBJ1-1; CDR3 DNA: TGTGCCAGCAGTGTGAAGACTGAAGCTTTCTTT; CDR3 protein: CASSVKTEAFF
V gene: TRBV29-1; clone size: NA; D gene: TRBD1; J gene: TRBJ2-4; CDR3 DNA: TGCAGCGCGTCTTGGGGACAGAAAAACATTCAGTACTTC; CDR3 protein: CSASWGQKNIQYF
V gene: TRBV20-1; clone size: many; D gene: TRBD1; J gene: TRBJ2-1; CDR3 DNA: TGCAGTGCCCTGGGACAGGGAGGGTACAATGAGCAGTTCTTC; CDR3 protein: CSALGQGGYNEQFF
V gene: TRBV20-1; clone size: NA; D gene: TRBD2; J gene: TRBJ2-3; CDR3 DNA: TGCAGTGCTAGCGGGACTAGCGGGAGGGCCACCACAGATACGCAGTATTTT; CDR3 protein: CSASGTSGRATTDTQYF
V gene: TRBV3-1; clone size: many; D gene: NA; J gene: TRBJ2-1; CDR3 DNA: TGTGCCAGCAGCCAAGATCGGGCTAGCCTAGTGAATGAGCAGTTCTTC; CDR3 protein: CASSQDRASLVNEQFF
V gene: TRBV6-2/TRBV6-3; clone size: NA; D gene: NA; J gene: TRBJ1-2; CDR3 DNA: TGTGCCAGCAGTTACTATTCCGAATATGGCTACACCTTC; CDR3 protein: CASSYYSEYGYTF
V gene: TRBV6-1; clone size: NA; D gene: NA; J gene: TRBJ2-2; CDR3 DNA: TGTGCCAGCGGCGGTCGAGGGGTCAACACCGGGGAGCTGTTTTTT; CDR3 protein: CASGGRGVNTGELFF
V gene: TRBV5-1; clone size: few; D gene: NA; J gene: TRBJ1-2; CDR3 DNA: TGCGCCAGCAGCCTTTCCGGGGAGATCGACTATGGCTACACCTTC; CDR3 protein: CASSLSGEIDYGYTF
V gene: TRBV11-1; clone size: NA; D gene: NA; J gene: TRBJ1-1; CDR3 DNA: TGTGCCAGCAGCTTATTGTCGGTAAACGCTGAAGCTTTCTTT; CDR3 protein: CASSLLSVNAEAFF
V gene: TRBV30; clone size: NA; D gene: NA; J gene: TRBJ2-1; CDR3 DNA: TGTGCCTGGAGTGTTAATCTCGGGTACAATGAGCAGTTCTTC; CDR3 protein: CAWSVNLGYNEQFF
V gene: TRBV15; clone size: few; D gene: NA; J gene: TRBJ2-7; CDR3 DNA: TGTGCCACCAGCAGAGAGCCGCTAGCGACCGACGAGCAGTACTTC; CDR3 protein: CATSREPLATDEQYF
V gene: TRBV5-1; clone size: NA; D gene: NA; J gene: TRBJ2-2; CDR3 DNA: TGCGCCAGCAGCTTGGCCTCGGACTACGGGGAGCTGTTTTTT; CDR3 protein: CASSLASDYGELFF
V gene: TRBV20-1; clone size: NA; D gene: TRBD1; J gene: TRBJ2-7; CDR3 DNA: TGCAGTGCTAGAGGTTGGACAGGGAACGAGCAGTACTTC; CDR3 protein: CSARGWTGNEQYF
V gene: TRBV6-1; clone size: few; D gene: NA; J gene: TRBJ2-7; CDR3 DNA: TGTGCCAGCAGTCCAAAAAGGTATTACGAGCAGTACTTC; CDR3 protein: CASSPKRYYEQYF
V gene: TRBV5-1; clone size: many; D gene: NA; J gene: TRBJ2-3; CDR3 DNA: TGCGCCAGCAGCTTGTTAGAGGGTGTCGGCACAGATACGCAGTATTTT; CDR3 protein: CASSLLEGVGTDTQYF
V gene: TRBV5-1; clone size: NA; D gene: TRBD1; J gene: TRBJ2-3; CDR3 DNA: TGCGCCAGCAGCCCCGGACAGGGTATGGATACGCAGTATTTT; CDR3 protein: CASSPGQGMDTQYF
V gene: TRBV18; clone size: few; D gene: TRBD1; J gene: TRBJ2-1; CDR3 DNA: TGTGCCAGCTCGCGTCGACAGGGATCTTCCGACTTTGAGCAGTTCTTC; CDR3 protein: CASSRRQGSSDFEQFF
V gene: TRBV7-8; clone size: NA; D gene: TRBD1; J gene: TRBJ2-1; CDR3 DNA: TGTGCCAGCAGCTTACTATGGGGACAGGGTACTAACTCCTACAATGAGCAGTTCTTC; CDR3 protein: CASSLLWGQGTNSYNEQFF
V gene: TRBV28; clone size: many; D gene: NA; J gene: TRBJ1-4; CDR3 DNA: TGTGCCAGCAGGCGAAGCGATGAAAAACTGTTTTTT; CDR3 protein: CASRRSDEKLFF
V gene: TRBV6-1; clone size: many; D gene: TRBD2; J gene: TRBJ2-1; CDR3 DNA: TGTGCCAGCAGTAAGCTAGCGGGGGGCGTCAATGAGCAGTTCTTC; CDR3 protein: CASSKLAGGVNEQFF
V gene: TRBV29-1; clone size: NA; D gene: TRBD2; J gene: TRBJ2-1; CDR3 DNA: TGCAGCGTTGTGGCTAGCGGGAACAATGAGCAGTTCTTC; CDR3 protein: CSVVASGNNEQFF
V gene: TRBV20-1; clone size: many; D gene: TRBD2; J gene: TRBJ2-7; CDR3 DNA: TGCAGTGCTAGTGTCCCTCTAGCGGGAGTCTACGAGCAGTACTTC; CDR3 protein: CSASVPLAGVYEQYF
V gene: TRBV11-2; clone size: many; D gene: NA; J gene: TRBJ2-7; CDR3 DNA: TGTGCCAGCAGCTTAGTTTTGAGGGAAGTGATCGGGACTTCCCTCCACGAGCAGTACTTC; CDR3 protein: CASSLVLREVIGTSLHEQYF
V gene: TRBV7-9; clone size: few; D gene: NA; J gene: TRBJ2-1; CDR3 DNA: TGTGCCAGCAGCTTAGATGCCGGTAACAATGAGCAGTTCTTC; CDR3 protein: CASSLDAGNNEQFF
V gene: TRBV6-1; clone size: few; D gene: NA; J gene: TRBJ1-2; CDR3 DNA: TGTGCCAGCAGGGTAGGATGGGGCTATGGCTACACCTTC; CDR3 protein: CASRVGWGYGYTF
V gene: TRBV19; clone size: NA; D gene: TRBD2; J gene: TRBJ2-5; CDR3 DNA: TGTGCCAGTAGAAGACTAGCGGGAGTGGAGACCCAGTACTTC; CDR3 protein: CASRRLAGVETQYF
V gene: TRBV19; clone size: NA; D gene: NA; J gene: TRBJ2-5; CDR3 DNA: TGTGCCAGTAGTATTCGACTTGGGGATTTGGAGACCCAGTACTTC; CDR3 protein: CASSIRLGDLETQYF
V gene: TRBV29-1; clone size: NA; D gene: TRBD1; J gene: TRBJ2-4; CDR3 DNA: TGCAGCGTCGGACAGGGAAACATTCAGTACTTC; CDR3 protein: CSVGQGNIQYF
V gene: TRBV9; clone size: NA; D gene: NA; J gene: TRBJ2-3; CDR3 DNA: TGTGCCAGCAGCGTAGTCGGGGAGGCGAGCACAGATACGCAGTATTTT; CDR3 protein: CASSVVGEASTDTQYF
V gene: TRBV27; clone size: few; D gene: NA; J gene: TRBJ2-3; CDR3 DNA: TGTGCCAGCAGTCCCTTTGGTGGGGATACGCAGTATTTT; CDR3 protein: CASSPFGGDTQYF
V gene: TRBV19; clone size: few; D gene: TRBD1; J gene: TRBJ1-1; CDR3 DNA: TGTGCCAGTATGACAGGGGGCAAGAGGGCTGAAGCTTTCTTT; CDR3 protein: CASMTGGKRAEAFF
V gene: TRBV3-1; clone size: NA; D gene: NA; J gene: TRBJ2-3; CDR3 DNA: TGTGCCAGCGGCCAAGGGGCCTCCGGTGGTACGCAGTATTTT; CDR3 protein: CASGQGASGGTQYF
V gene: TRBV5-1; clone size: many; D gene: NA; J gene: TRBJ1-2; CDR3 DNA: TGCGCCAGCAGCCCGGAACACAGGGTCGGCTACACCTTC; CDR3 protein: CASSPEHRVGYTF
V gene: TRBV5-6; clone size: few; D gene: TRBD2; J gene: TRBJ2-1; CDR3 DNA: TGTGCCAGCAGCTTGATAGCGGGGGGAAACAATGAGCAGTTCTTC; CDR3 protein: CASSLIAGGNNEQFF
V gene: TRBV10-3; clone size: NA; D gene: NA; J gene: TRBJ2-3; CDR3 DNA: TGTGCCATCAGTAGGGGGGCACCGGGTACGCAGTATTTT; CDR3 protein: CAISRGAPGTQYF
V gene: TRBV4-2; clone size: NA; D gene: TRBD1; J gene: TRBJ2-1; CDR3 DNA: TGTGCCAGCAGCCAGGGATTCCAGGGGGTCTCCTACAATGAGCAGTTCTTC; CDR3 protein: CASSQGFQGVSYNEQFF
V gene: TRBV6-1; clone size: NA; D gene: NA; J gene: TRBJ2-1; CDR3 DNA: TGTGCCAGCAGACCGAACACCCAGATTACCTACAATGAGCAGTTCTTC; CDR3 protein: CASRPNTQITYNEQFF
V gene: TRBV10-3; clone size: NA; D gene: TRBD2; J gene: TRBJ2-2; CDR3 DNA: TGTGCCATCGGGGATGGGACTAGGTTGGGCACCGGGGAGCTGTTTTTT; CDR3 protein: CAIGDGTRLGTGELFF
V gene: TRBV3-1; clone size: NA; D gene: NA; J gene: TRBJ1-2; CDR3 DNA: TGTGCCAGCAGCCAAGAACGGACAAAGTATGGCTACACCTTC; CDR3 protein: CASSQERTKYGYTF
V gene: TRBV20-1; clone size: NA; D gene: NA; J gene: TRBJ1-5; CDR3 DNA: TGCAGTGCTACGGTGGGGCCGAGCCTGCATTTT; CDR3 protein: CSATVGPSLHF
V gene: TRBV20-1; clone size: NA; D gene: NA; J gene: TRBJ2-2; CDR3 DNA: TGCAGTGCTAGAGTGGCGATAGGCACCGGGGAGCTGTTTTTT; CDR3 protein: CSARVAIGTGELFF
V gene: TRBV5-6; clone size: NA; D gene: NA; J gene: TRBJ2-5; CDR3 DNA: TGTGCCAGCAGCGGAGGAGGGCAGGGTATATTAGAGACCCAGTACTTC; CDR3 protein: CASSGGGQGILETQYF
V gene: TRBV18; clone size: few; D gene: NA; J gene: TRBJ2-6; CDR3 DNA: TGTGCCAGCTCACCAAAGGGGACACGGGCCGGGGCCAACGTCCTGACTTTC; CDR3 protein: CASSPKGTRAGANVLTF
V gene: TRBV6-2/TRBV6-3; clone size: many; D gene: NA; J gene: TRBJ2-7; CDR3 DNA: TGTGCCAGCAGCCAACATTCCTACGAGCAGTACTTC; CDR3 protein: CASSQHSYEQYF